A single sample gave rise to the 12 T cell receptor beta chains below, sequenced in a study of regulatory T cells in long-lasting Graves disease (dated by TCRdb to the early 2020s). The receptor library was made with multiplex PCR. This sample was sequenced with an Illumina HiSeq 4000. CDR3 regions were amplified by Arm-PCR with iRepertoire HTBI primers to construct TCR beta libraries. TCRdb reanalyzed the raw reads on its own, using fastp at Q25 for trimming and MiXCR for clone calling, and kept in-frame beta chains. Identical CDR3 proteins give one entry, which carries the most common genes and DNA. A total of roughly 380,000 distinct CDR3 sequences appear in this sample, around 15% of them only once. The ten largest clones take up 22% of the sample. The time point label here, explained by the study, means: newly diagnosed GD, antithyroid drugs for less than 3 months. RNA was extracted from PBMCs in TRIzol for both TCR sequencing and RNA sequencing.

Sequenced material: peripheral blood mononuclear cells (PBMCs), taken at new diagnosis, from a patient treated with antithyroid drugs. These receptors all come from a female donor with Graves disease.

This clonotype showed up many times. The CDR3 nucleotides are TGTGCCAGCAGTAACCTCGGGAGCCATAGCAATCAGCCCCAGCATTTT. This encodes CASSNLGSHSNQPQHF. The V and J genes are TRBV27 and TRBJ1-5, with D unresolved. With 5 bases removed from V and 0 bases from J, the gap between germline ends came to 14 bases. The CDR3 runs 16 residues. Germline V CDR1 and CDR2: MNHEY, SMNVEV (reference sequence).

This clonotype was recorded at least ten times. This chain uses TRBV20-1 with TRBJ1-1; unclear D gene. V was shortened by 3 bases and J by 5 bases, with 13 bases between the two germline ends. Germline values: CDR1 DFQATT, CDR2 SNEGSKA (reference sequence). The CDR3 totals 13 residues. The CDR3 nucleotides are TGCAGTGCTAGGATCGGGATGGGGACTGAAGCTTTCTTT. Protein: CSARIGMGTEAFF.

There are many counts of this clonotype. The chain joins TRBV27 to TRBJ2-1; D unclear. The CDR3 sequence is 17 residues long. The V gene's germline CDR1 is MNHEY and CDR2 SMNVEV (reference sequence). Trimming took off 1 base at V and 0 bases at J, with 13 bases between the two ends. This CDR3 is CASSLWVGQSSYNEQFF. CDR3 nucleotide sequence: TGTGCCAGCAGTTTATGGGTAGGGCAGAGCTCCTACAATGAGCAGTTCTTC.

This clonotype was found a few times. This chain links TRBV29-1 with TRBJ2-7, with D maybe TRBD1 (6 bases). V was trimmed by 7 bases and J by 2 bases, leaving 12 bases between them. Looked up from germline, CDR1 is SQVTM and CDR2 is ANQGSEA. CDR3 length: 12 residues. CDR3 in DNA: TGCAGCGGTCGAGACAGGACCTACGAGCAGTACTTC. This encodes CSGRDRTYEQYF.

The chain uses TRBV5-1 and TRBJ1-2; TRBD1 matches 9 bases. V lost 4 bases to trimming and J lost 8 bases; unmatched junction nucleotides: 21. Germline CDR1 and CDR2: SGHRS and YFSETQ. This CDR3 has 18 amino acids. CDR3 coding DNA: TGCGCCAGCAGCCCCGACAGGGGAGGCACCGGGACAGGGACAGGCTACACCTTC. Translating it yields CASSPDRGGTGTGTGYTF.

The chain has TRBV18 and TRBJ1-2, with no clear D. The CDR3 loop spans 14 amino acids. The V and J ends lost 4 bases and 1 base respectively, with 10 bases between them. Germline-derived CDR1 and CDR2 are KGHSH and LQKENI. The CDR3 spells CASSLVSLNYGYTF. The DNA of the CDR3 is TGTGCCAGCTCACTGGTCAGCCTTAACTATGGCTACACCTTC.

This clonotype was recorded at least ten times. This rearrangement joins TRBV12-3 or TRBV12-4 to TRBJ2-3; 11 bases fit TRBD2. The CDR3 is 14 amino acids. Losses at the gene ends were 5 bases for V and 7 bases for J; bases not matched to a gene: 5. The chain's CDR3 is CASSMTSGTNTQYF. CDR3 nucleotides: TGTGCCAGCAGTATGACTAGCGGGACCAATACGCAGTATTTT.

This clonotype was counted ten times or more. The chain uses TRBV5-5 and TRBJ2-2; D is perhaps TRBD2 (7 bases). Germline-derived CDR1 and CDR2 are SGHKS and YYEKEE (reference sequence). The CDR3 extends over 17 amino acids. V lost 3 bases to trimming and J lost 6 bases, with 21 bases between them. CDR3 nucleotide sequence: TGTGCCAGCAGCTCCCCGGGGGGCCAGACCACTGCCGGGGAGCTGTTTTTT. It codes for CASSSPGGQTTAGELFF.

This clonotype was detected many times. The V call is TRBV29-1, the J call TRBJ2-7, with D possibly TRBD2 on 5 matching bases. The germline V gene encodes CDR1 SQVTM and CDR2 ANQGSEA. This CDR3 comprises 14 residues. Trimming left V 6 bases short and J 5 bases short, with 20 bases between. DNA for the CDR3: TGCAGCGTATTAGTCGCTGCAAAACTAGACGAGCAGTACTTC. Its translation: CSVLVAAKLDEQYF.

The sample holds many counts of this clonotype. V is TRBV5-4 and J is TRBJ1-1; D remains ambiguous. The CDR3 is 15 amino acids. The V gene lost 5 bases and the J gene lost 3 bases, with 17 bases spanning the gap. Germline V lookup: CDR1 SGHNT, CDR2 YYREEE (reference sequence). The CDR3 coding sequence is TGTGCCAGCAGAGCCGCCCAAGCAGGTGACACTGAAGCTTTCTTT. Translated, it gives CASRAAQAGDTEAFF.

This clonotype was observed many times. This chain joins TRBV5-1 and TRBJ1-4; 11 bases match TRBD1. The germline gives CDR1 SGHRS, CDR2 YFSETQ. This CDR3 spans 15 amino acids. The V gene end was trimmed by 5 bases and the J gene end by 8 bases; junction bases not matched to a gene: 8. DNA for the CDR3: TGCGCCAGCAGTTGGACAGGGGGCTTAGTGGAAAAACTGTTTTTT. It encodes CASSWTGGLVEKLFF.

This clonotype appeared a few times. The V call is TRBV4-3, the J call TRBJ2-5; D is unclear. V was pared by 1 base and J by 3 bases, with 21 bases between. The CDR3 spans 18 residues. Per the germline V gene, CDR1 is LGHNA and CDR2 is YSLEER. CDR3 bases: TGCGCCAGCAGCCAAGTCCGGTTGGGAACGACAAGAAAAGAGACCCAGTACTTC. Its protein is CASSQVRLGTTRKETQYF.